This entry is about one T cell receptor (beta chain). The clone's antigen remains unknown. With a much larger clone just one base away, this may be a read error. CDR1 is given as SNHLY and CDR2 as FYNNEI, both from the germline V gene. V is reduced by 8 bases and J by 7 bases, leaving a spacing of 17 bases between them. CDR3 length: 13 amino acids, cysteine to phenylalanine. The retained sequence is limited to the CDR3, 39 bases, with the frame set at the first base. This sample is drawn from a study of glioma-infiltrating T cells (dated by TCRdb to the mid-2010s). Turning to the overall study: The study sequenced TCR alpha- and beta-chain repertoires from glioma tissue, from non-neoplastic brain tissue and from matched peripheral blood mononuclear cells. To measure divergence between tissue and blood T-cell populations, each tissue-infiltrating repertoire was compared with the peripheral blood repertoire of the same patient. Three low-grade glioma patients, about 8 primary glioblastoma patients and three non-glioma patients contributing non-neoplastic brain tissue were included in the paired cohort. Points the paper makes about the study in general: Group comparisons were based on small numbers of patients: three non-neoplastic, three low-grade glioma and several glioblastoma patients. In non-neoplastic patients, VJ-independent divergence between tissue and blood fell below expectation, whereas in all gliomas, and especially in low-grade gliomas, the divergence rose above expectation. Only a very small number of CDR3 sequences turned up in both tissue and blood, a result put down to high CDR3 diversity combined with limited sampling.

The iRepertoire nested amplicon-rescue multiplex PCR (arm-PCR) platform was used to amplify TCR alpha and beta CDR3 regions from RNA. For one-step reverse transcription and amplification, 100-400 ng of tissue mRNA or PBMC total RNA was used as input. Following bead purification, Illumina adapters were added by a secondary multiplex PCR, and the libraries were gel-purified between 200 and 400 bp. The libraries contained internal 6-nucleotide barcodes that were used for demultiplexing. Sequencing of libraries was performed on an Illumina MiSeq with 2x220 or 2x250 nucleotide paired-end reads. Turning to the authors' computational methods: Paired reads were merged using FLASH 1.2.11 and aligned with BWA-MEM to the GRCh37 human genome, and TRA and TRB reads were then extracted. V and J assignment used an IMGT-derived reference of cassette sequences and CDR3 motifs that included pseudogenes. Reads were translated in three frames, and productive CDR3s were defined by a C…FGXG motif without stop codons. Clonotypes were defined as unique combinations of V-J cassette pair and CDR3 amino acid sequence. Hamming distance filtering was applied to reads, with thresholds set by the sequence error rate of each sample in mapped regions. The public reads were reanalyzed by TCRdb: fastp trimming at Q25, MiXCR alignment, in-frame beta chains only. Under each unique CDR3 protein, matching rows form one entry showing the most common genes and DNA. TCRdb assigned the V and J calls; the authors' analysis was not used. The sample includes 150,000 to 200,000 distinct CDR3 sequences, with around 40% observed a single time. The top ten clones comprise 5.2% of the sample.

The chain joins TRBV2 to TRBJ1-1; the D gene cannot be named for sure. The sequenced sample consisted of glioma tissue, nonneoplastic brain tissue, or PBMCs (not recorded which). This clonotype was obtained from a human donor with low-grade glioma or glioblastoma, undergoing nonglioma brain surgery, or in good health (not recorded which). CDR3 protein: CASPDTISDEAFF. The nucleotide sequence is TGTGCCAGCCCCGACACTATATCCGATGAAGCTTTCTTT.